This TCR beta chain originates from a study of CD8 T cells in Susac syndrome. The germline CDR1 and CDR2 sequences are DFQATT and SNEGSKA (reference sequence). The CDR3 length is 15 residues. Trimming took off 0 bases at V and 7 bases at J, with 16 bases between the two ends. With random hexamers, about 0.45 to 1 ug RNA was reverse transcribed. Each CDR3 protein gets one entry after TCRdb re-called the immunoSEQ multiplex PCR reads with MiXCR. The table has about 140,000 distinct CDR3 sequences, approximately 95% seen once. In contrast to the negatively isolated CD8+ and CD4+ T cells, TEMRA cells were FACS-enriched.

The chain uses TRBV20-1 and TRBJ2-1; TRBD2 is a possible D gene (5 bases). The receptor comes from a human donor with Susac syndrome. Sequenced sample: CD4+ T cells from PBMCs. The CDR3 DNA sequence: TGCAGTGCTAGAGATTCGCGGACTCGGTTGAATGAGCAGTTCTTC. This translates into CSARDSRTRLNEQFF.